This T cell receptor (beta chain) stems from a study of blood T cell repertoires in COVID-19. Measured with immunoSEQ multiplex PCR; TCRdb has only the in-frame clones, and not every one. The sample records around 430,000 clones, around 89% being singletons. The CDR3 runs to 14 residues. V dropped 3 bases and J dropped 5 bases, with 13 bases sitting between them. In germline, CDR1 is MNHEY, CDR2 SMNVEV (reference sequence). Sequenced sample: peripheral blood. The rearrangement uses TRBV27 and TRBJ1-2; D may be TRBD1 (5 bases). This receptor was identified in a woman between 45 and 60 years old with COVID-19, enrolled during active disease. The CDR3 nucleotides read TGTGCCAGCAGTTTTGCGGGGCAGGGATATGGCTACACCTTC. This encodes CASSFAGQGYGYTF.